This T cell receptor beta chain was observed in a study of response to subunit inactivated influenza vaccine. Study conclusions and caveats: With each seasonal influenza vaccination, the authors suggested, few new T cells are recruited.

Notes on this clonotype: As yet, its antigen is unknown.

The germline gives CDR1 KGHSH, CDR2 LQKENI. Trimming at V came to 5 bases and at J to 4 bases, leaving 13 bases not matched to a gene. This CDR3 is 16 amino acids long. Each CDR3 protein is one row after TCRdb ran MiXCR on the RT-PCR reads. In the table there are 600,000 to 850,000 distinct CDR3 sequences, 11% to 15% of which are singletons. The source material was PBMCs from blood, sampled approximately 15 days before vaccination. This TCR was recovered from a man in his fifties who received an inactivated influenza vaccine. The V gene is TRBV18, the J gene TRBJ2-5; 7 bases match TRBD2. CDR3 DNA sequence: TGTGCCAGCTCAAACAACAAAGCGGGGCAGGGAGAGACCCAGTACTTC. Its protein product is CASSNNKAGQGETQYF.